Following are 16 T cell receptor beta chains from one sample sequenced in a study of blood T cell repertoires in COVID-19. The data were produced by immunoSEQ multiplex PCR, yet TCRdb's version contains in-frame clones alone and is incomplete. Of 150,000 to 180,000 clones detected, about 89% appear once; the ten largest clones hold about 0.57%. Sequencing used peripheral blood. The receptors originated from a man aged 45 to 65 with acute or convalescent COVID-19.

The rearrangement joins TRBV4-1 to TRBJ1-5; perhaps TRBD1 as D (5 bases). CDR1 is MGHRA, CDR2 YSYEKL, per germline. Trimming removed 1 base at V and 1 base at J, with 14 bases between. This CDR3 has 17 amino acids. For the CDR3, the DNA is TGCGCCAGCAGCCAAGTCGCAGGGAGGGGAAGCAATCAGCCCCAGCATTTT. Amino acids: CASSQVAGRGSNQPQHF.

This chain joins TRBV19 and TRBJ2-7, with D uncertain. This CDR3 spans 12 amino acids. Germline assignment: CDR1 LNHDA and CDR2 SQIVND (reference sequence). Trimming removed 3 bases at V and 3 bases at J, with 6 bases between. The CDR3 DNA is TGTGCCAGTAGTATTTCCGGCTACGAGCAGTACTTC. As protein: CASSISGYEQYF.

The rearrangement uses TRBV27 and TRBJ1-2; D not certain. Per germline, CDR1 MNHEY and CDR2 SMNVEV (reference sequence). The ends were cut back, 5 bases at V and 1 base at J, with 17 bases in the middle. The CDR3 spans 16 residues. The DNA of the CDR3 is TGTGCCAGCAGTCCCGTTGCGGGCGTCTATAACTATGGCTACACCTTC. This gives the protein CASSPVAGVYNYGYTF.

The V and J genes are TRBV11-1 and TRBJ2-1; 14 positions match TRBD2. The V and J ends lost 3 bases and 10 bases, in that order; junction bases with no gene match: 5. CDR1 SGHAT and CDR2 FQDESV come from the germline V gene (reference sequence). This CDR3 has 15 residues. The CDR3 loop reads CASSLTSGRAQEQFF. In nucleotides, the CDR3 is TGTGCCAGCAGCTTGACTAGCGGGAGGGCCCAGGAGCAGTTCTTC.

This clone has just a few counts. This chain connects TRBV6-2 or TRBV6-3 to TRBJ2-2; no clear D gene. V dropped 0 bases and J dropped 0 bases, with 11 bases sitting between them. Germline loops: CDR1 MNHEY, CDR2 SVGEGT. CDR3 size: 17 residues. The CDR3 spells CASSYSPAETNTGELFF. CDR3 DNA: TGTGCCAGCAGTTACTCTCCGGCGGAAACGAACACCGGGGAGCTGTTTTTT.

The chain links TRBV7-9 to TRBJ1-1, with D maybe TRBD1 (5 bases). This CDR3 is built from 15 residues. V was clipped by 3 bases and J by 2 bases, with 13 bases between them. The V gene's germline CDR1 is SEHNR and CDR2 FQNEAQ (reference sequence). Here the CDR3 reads CASSLDGHRNTEAFF. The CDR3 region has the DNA TGTGCCAGCAGCTTGGACGGACATAGAAACACTGAAGCTTTCTTT.

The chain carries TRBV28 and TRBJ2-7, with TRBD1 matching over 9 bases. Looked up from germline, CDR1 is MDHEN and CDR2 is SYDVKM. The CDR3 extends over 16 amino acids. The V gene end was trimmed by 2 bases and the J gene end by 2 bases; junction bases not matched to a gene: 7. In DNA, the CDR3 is TGTGCCAGCAGTTTACCCGGGACAGGGACCCCCTACGAGCAGTACTTC. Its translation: CASSLPGTGTPYEQYF.

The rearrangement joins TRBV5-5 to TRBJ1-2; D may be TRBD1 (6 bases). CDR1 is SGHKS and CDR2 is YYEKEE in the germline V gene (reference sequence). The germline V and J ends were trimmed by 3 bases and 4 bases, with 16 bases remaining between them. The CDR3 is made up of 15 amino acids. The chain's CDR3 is CASSSLGGLIYGYTF. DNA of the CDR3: TGTGCCAGCAGCTCCCTGGGGGGGCTAATCTATGGCTACACCTTC.

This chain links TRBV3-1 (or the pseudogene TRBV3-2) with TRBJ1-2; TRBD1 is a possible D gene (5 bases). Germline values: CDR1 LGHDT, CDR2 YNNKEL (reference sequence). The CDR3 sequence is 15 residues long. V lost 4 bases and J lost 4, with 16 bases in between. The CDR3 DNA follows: TGTGCCAGCAGCCCCCGGACAACTACCCTCTATGGCTACACCTTC. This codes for CASSPRTTTLYGYTF.

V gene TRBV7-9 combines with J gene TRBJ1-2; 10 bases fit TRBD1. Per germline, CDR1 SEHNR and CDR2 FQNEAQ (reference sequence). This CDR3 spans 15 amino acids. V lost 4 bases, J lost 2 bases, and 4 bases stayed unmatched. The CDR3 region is CASSSDRGPNYGYTF. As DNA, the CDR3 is TGTGCCAGCAGCTCCGACAGGGGGCCCAACTATGGCTACACCTTC.

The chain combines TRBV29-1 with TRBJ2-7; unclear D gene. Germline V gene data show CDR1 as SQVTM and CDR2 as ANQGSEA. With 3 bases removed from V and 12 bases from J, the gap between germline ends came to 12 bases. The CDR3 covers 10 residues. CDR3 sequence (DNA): TGCAGCGTTGAGACCACTAAATTGTACTTC. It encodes CSVETTKLYF.

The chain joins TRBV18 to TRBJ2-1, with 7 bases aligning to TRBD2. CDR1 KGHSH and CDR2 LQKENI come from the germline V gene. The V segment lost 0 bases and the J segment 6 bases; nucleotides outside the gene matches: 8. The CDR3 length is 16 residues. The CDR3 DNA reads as TGTGCCAGCTCACCACCGGGGGACGGGGGGACCAATGAGCAGTTCTTC. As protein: CASSPPGDGGTNEQFF.

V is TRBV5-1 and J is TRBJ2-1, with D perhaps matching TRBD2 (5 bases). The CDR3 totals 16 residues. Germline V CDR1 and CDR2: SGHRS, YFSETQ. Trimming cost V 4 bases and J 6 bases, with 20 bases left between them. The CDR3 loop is CASSPSHLRTGNEQFF. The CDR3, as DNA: TGCGCCAGCAGCCCCAGCCATTTACGGACTGGCAATGAGCAGTTCTTC.

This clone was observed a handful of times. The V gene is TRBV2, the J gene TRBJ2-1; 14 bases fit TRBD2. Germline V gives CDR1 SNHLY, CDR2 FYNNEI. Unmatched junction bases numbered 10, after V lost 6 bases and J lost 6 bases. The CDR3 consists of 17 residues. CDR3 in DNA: TGTGCCAGCAGCCTAAGGACTAGCGGGAGGATTAGCAATGAGCAGTTCTTC. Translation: CASSLRTSGRISNEQFF. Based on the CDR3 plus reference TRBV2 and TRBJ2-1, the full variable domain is EPEVTQTPSHQVTQMGQEVILRCVPISNHLYFYWYRQILGQKVEFLVSFYNNEISEKSEIFDDQFSVERPDGSNFTLKIRSTKLEDSAMYFCASSLRTSGRISNEQFFGPGTRLTVL.

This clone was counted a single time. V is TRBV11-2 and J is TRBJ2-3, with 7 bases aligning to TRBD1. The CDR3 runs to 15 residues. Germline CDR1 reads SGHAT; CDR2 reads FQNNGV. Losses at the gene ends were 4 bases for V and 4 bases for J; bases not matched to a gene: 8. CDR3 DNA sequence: TGTGCCAGCAGCTCGGGACAGATGCTCGCAGATACGCAGTATTTT. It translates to CASSSGQMLADTQYF.

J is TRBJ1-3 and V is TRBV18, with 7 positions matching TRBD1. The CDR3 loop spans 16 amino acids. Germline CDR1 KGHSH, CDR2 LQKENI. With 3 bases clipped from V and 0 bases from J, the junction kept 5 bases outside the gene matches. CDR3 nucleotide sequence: TGTGCCAGCTCACCCGCGACAGGGACCTCTGGAAACACCATATATTTT. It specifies CASSPATGTSGNTIYF.